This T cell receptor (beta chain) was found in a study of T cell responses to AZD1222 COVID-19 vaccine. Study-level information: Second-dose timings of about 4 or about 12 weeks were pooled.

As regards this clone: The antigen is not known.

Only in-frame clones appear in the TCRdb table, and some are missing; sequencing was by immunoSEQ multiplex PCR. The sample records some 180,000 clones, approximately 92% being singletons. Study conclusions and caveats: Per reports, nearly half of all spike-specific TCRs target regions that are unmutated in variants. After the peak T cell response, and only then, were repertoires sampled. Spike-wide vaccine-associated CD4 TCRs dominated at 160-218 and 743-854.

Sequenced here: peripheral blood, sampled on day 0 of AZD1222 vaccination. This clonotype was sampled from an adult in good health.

The CDR3: CASSFGTGGRNQPQHF. CDR3 coding DNA: TGTGCCAGCAGCTTTGGGACAGGGGGACGCAATCAGCCCCAGCATTTT. The chain couples TRBV5-4 to TRBJ1-5, with 11 bases that match TRBD1. With 2 bases clipped from V and 2 bases from J, the junction kept 3 bases outside the gene matches. This CDR3 spans 16 amino acids. CDR1 is SGHNT and CDR2 is YYREEE in the germline V gene (reference sequence).